The sequence of this TCR beta chain was determined in a study of cytomegalovirus exposure and HLA in healthy donors. Study-level findings and limits: A list of 150 to 200 TCR beta chains associated with cytomegalovirus was given. A later look showed TCR association rates differing by HLA locus, highest for DRB1 and lowest for HLA-C. Cytomegalovirus status, reportedly, was diagnosed with high specificity and sensitivity by the classifier. A previous analysis found most TCR beta V segments productive roughly 90% or roughly 30% of the time.

The primer mix had 60 Vbeta and 13 Jbeta primers. Repertoires were generated with immunoSEQ multiplex PCR, while TCRdb's copy carries only in-frame clones and drops some. The sample carries about 200,000 clones, roughly 80% recorded once. Comment on this clone: Antigen specificity is unknown. The junction differs from germline at one of its ends, possibly a read error.

This CDR3 is 15 amino acids long. Germline V lookup: CDR1 WSHSY, CDR2 SAAADI. Sequenced material: PBMCs. The genes are TRBV10-2 and TRBJ2-1, with 8 bases lining up with TRBD2. The source is a woman aged 18-29 years in good health and CMV-seronegative. As DNA, the CDR3 is TGCGCCAGCAGAGACCGGACTAGCTCCAACAATGAGCAGTTCTTC. Protein sequence: CASRDRTSSNNEQFF.